Below, 30 T cell receptor beta chains from the same sample are listed, as sequenced in a study of T cells after posttransplantation cyclophosphamide. Generated by immunoSEQ multiplex PCR, the TCRdb table keeps only in-frame clones and is missing some. The repertoire consists of about 38,000 clones, none detected only once. Source material: PBMCs. Every receptor here comes from a man aged 25 to 45 in good health and a related stem cell transplant donor.

There are a few counts of this clone. J is TRBJ2-5 and V is TRBV6-1; D possibly uses TRBD1 or TRBD2 (6 bases each). CDR3 length: 14 amino acids. V was pared by 4 bases and J by 1 base, with 10 bases between. Germline V gives CDR1 MNHNS, CDR2 SASEGT. This CDR3 is CASSGGTSQETQYF. Written as DNA, the CDR3 is TGTGCCAGCAGTGGCGGGACAAGCCAAGAGACCCAGTACTTC.

This clone was found many times. J is TRBJ1-6 and V is TRBV6-1, with 7 positions matching TRBD1. Germline V gives CDR1 MNHNS, CDR2 SASEGT. After removal of 8 bases from V and 6 bases from J, the junction contained 7 bases not matched to a gene. The CDR3 consists of 14 residues. CDR3 residues: CASAPGTANSPLHF. DNA of the CDR3: TGTGCCAGCGCCCCGGGGACAGCTAATTCACCCCTCCACTTT.

The rearrangement uses TRBV5-1 and TRBJ2-5, with 11 bases aligning to TRBD1. Germline assignment: CDR1 SGHRS and CDR2 YFSETQ. CDR3 length: 15 amino acids. V lost 4 bases, J lost 5 bases, and 7 bases stayed unmatched. The chain's CDR3 is CASSSGDRGSETQYF. CDR3 DNA: TGCGCCAGCAGCAGCGGGGACAGGGGGTCTGAGACCCAGTACTTC.

Ten or more counts support this clone. The chain employs TRBV6-4 and TRBJ2-1; 8 positions match TRBD2. The germline gives CDR1 MRHNA, CDR2 SNTAGT. Trimming removed 0 bases from V and 9 bases from J; junction bases left unmatched: 7. This CDR3 is built from 15 residues. The CDR3 here is CASSDSAGGPSEQFF. The CDR3 DNA is TGTGCCAGCAGTGACTCGGCGGGGGGCCCTAGTGAGCAGTTCTTC.

V and J are TRBV7-2 and TRBJ2-7; 15 nucleotides align to TRBD2. J lost 3 bases, V lost 5 bases, and 11 bases had no gene match. The CDR3 covers 18 residues. CDR1 is SGHTA, CDR2 FQGNSA, per germline. CDR3: CASSRIGTSGGLGYEQYF. The CDR3 nucleotides read TGTGCCAGCAGCCGGATTGGGACTAGCGGGGGGCTGGGCTACGAGCAGTACTTC.

The table lists this clone with many counts. The chain couples TRBV12-3 or TRBV12-4 to TRBJ2-1; 7 nucleotides align to TRBD2. The CDR3 is 15 residues long. Trimming at V came to 3 bases and at J to 6 bases, leaving 8 bases not matched to a gene. CDR3 amino acids: CASSFLGLVGNEQFF. DNA of the CDR3: TGTGCCAGCAGTTTCCTTGGACTAGTAGGCAATGAGCAGTTCTTC.

This clone was counted at least ten times. The rearrangement links TRBV11-3 to TRBJ2-2, with 9 bases matching TRBD1. This CDR3 has 15 amino acids. The trim removed 4 bases at V and 3 bases at J, leaving 3 bases unmatched. Germline CDR1 reads SGHNT; CDR2 reads YENEEA. This chain's CDR3 is CASSSRDRDTGELFF. CDR3 DNA sequence: TGTGCCAGCAGCTCCCGGGACAGGGACACCGGGGAGCTGTTTTTT.

There are many counts of this clone. The chain uses TRBV18 and TRBJ2-2; 9 nucleotides agree with TRBD1. CDR1 is KGHSH, CDR2 LQKENI, per germline. This CDR3 spans 17 amino acids. V dropped 3 bases and J dropped 1; count of bases not matched to a gene: 6. DNA of the CDR3: TGTGCCAGCTCACCGAAACAGGGACAGGGGAACACCGGGGAGCTGTTTTTT. Amino acid sequence: CASSPKQGQGNTGELFF.

This clone has a handful of counts. J is TRBJ2-1 and V is TRBV24-1; D gene ambiguous. Looked up from germline, CDR1 is KGHDR and CDR2 is SFDVKD. The CDR3 spans 15 residues. Trimming stripped 4 bases from V and 7 bases from J, with 16 bases between. As DNA, the CDR3 is TGTGCCACCAGTGAGTCGGGTGTAAGTGAGAATGAGCAGTTCTTC. This encodes CATSESGVSENEQFF.

This clone was picked up many times. This chain joins TRBV6-4 and TRBJ2-1; 13 nucleotides line up with TRBD2. The germline CDR1 and CDR2 sequences are MRHNA and SNTAGT. J lost 6 bases, V lost 4 bases, and 3 bases had no gene match. The CDR3 is made up of 15 amino acids. The CDR3 DNA sequence: TGTGCCAGCAGTGTACTAGCGGGAGGGGTCAATGAGCAGTTCTTC. Protein product: CASSVLAGGVNEQFF.

This clone has at least ten counts. The chain uses TRBV6-6 and TRBJ1-5; D gene ambiguous. The ends were cut back, 6 bases at V and 2 bases at J, with 11 bases in the middle. The CDR3 loop spans 14 amino acids. The V gene's germline CDR1 is MNHNY and CDR2 SVGAGI (reference sequence). CDR3 sequence (DNA): TGTGCCAGCAGGTTCCGGGGAGGCAATCAGCCCCAGCATTTT. It translates to CASRFRGGNQPQHF.

This clone was counted ten times or more. The chain carries TRBV5-1 and TRBJ1-4, with 9 bases aligning to TRBD1. CDR1 and CDR2 from the germline V gene are SGHRS and YFSETQ. CDR3 size: 14 residues. The V segment lost 4 bases and the J segment 6 bases; nucleotides outside the gene matches: 4. The CDR3 bases are TGCGCCAGCAGCGAACAGGGGGCGCATGAAAAACTGTTTTTT. Its protein is CASSEQGAHEKLFF.

This clone was observed many times. The gene calls are TRBV15 and TRBJ2-1; the match to TRBD1 covers 7 bases. Trimming cost V 5 bases and J 10 bases; bases outside gene matches: 11. Germline-derived CDR1 and CDR2 are LNHNV and YYDKDF (reference sequence). This CDR3 spans 14 amino acids. CDR3 nucleotides: TGTGCCACCAGCGTAACGACAGGGCGAGGGGAGCAGTTCTTC. Its protein product is CATSVTTGRGEQFF. The variable domain in full, with the rest retrieved from reference TRBV15 and TRBJ2-1, is DAMVIQNPRYQVTQFGKPVTLSCSQTLNHNVMYWYQQKSSQAPKLLFHYYDKDFNNEADTPDNFQSRRPNTSFCFLDIRSPGLGDTAMYLCATSVTTGRGEQFFGPGTRLTVL.

This clone was picked up many times. The rearrangement joins TRBV12-3 or TRBV12-4 to TRBJ1-2, with TRBD1 identical over 7 bases. V lost 0 bases to trimming and J lost 0 bases; unmatched junction nucleotides: 10. This CDR3 has 18 residues. The CDR3 bases are TGTGCCAGCAGTTTAGCGCTAGGACAGGTATACTCTAACTATGGCTACACCTTC. This codes for CASSLALGQVYSNYGYTF.

In its sample, this clone was seen many times. This chain joins TRBV13 and TRBJ2-1, with 8 bases matching TRBD2. This CDR3 spans 15 amino acids. CDR1 is PRHDT, CDR2 FYEKMQ, per germline (reference sequence). V was clipped by 3 bases and J by 0 bases; unmatched bases: 1. The DNA of the CDR3 is TGTGCCAGCAGCTTCGGGACTAGCTCCTACAATGAGCAGTTCTTC. Protein sequence: CASSFGTSSYNEQFF.

This clone was found many times. The chain combines TRBV6-2 or TRBV6-3 with TRBJ2-1; no clear D gene. There are 16 residues in the CDR3. With 0 bases removed from V and 2 bases from J, the gap between germline ends came to 11 bases. Germline loops: CDR1 MNHEY, CDR2 SVGEGT. For the CDR3, the DNA is TGTGCCAGCAGTTACTCGAGTGGGCTGACCTACAATGAGCAGTTCTTC. Residues: CASSYSSGLTYNEQFF.

In this sample, this clone turned up many times. The chain couples TRBV7-2 to TRBJ2-1, with 8 positions matching TRBD2. The CDR3 runs to 17 residues. V lost 0 bases, J lost 12 bases, and 16 bases stayed unmatched. Germline CDR1 SGHTA, CDR2 FQGNSA. CDR3 bases: TGTGCCAGCAGCTTAGCAGGAGCGGGGGCCGCTTGGGAAGTGCAGTTCTTC. Amino acids: CASSLAGAGAAWEVQFF.

This clone has at least ten counts. This rearrangement joins TRBV5-1 to TRBJ1-2; 8 bases align to TRBD1. Trimming removed 4 bases from V and 8 bases from J; junction bases left unmatched: 7. Per germline, CDR1 SGHRS and CDR2 YFSETQ. The CDR3 extends over 13 amino acids. The CDR3 nucleotides are TGCGCCAGCAGCCCTTGGACAGGGTACGGCTACACCTTC. Amino acid sequence: CASSPWTGYGYTF.

This clone was detected many times. Here the CDR3 DNA reads TGTGCCAGCAGCCCAAGCCTCCAAGAGACCCAGTACTTC. This codes for CASSPSLQETQYF. The chain couples TRBV7-3 to TRBJ2-5; no firm D call. CDR3 size: 13 residues. V was pared by 5 bases and J by 1 base, with 8 bases between. CDR1 SGHTA and CDR2 FQGTGA come from the germline V gene.

There are many counts of this clone. The V and J genes are TRBV18 and TRBJ1-1; the D gene is possibly TRBD1 (5 bases). Germline V lookup: CDR1 KGHSH, CDR2 LQKENI. The CDR3 has 15 residues. V lost 3 bases, J lost 5 bases, and 16 bases lay in between. CDR3 sequence (DNA): TGTGCCAGCTCACCCCTTCAGGGTTCGTGGACTGAAGCTTTCTTT. Encoded protein: CASSPLQGSWTEAFF.

This clone was seen only a few times. The chain couples TRBV12-3 or TRBV12-4 to TRBJ2-3; D might be TRBD2 (7 bases). The CDR3 has 16 amino acids. V was cut by 1 base and J by 5 bases, with 16 bases left in between. The CDR3 sequence is CASSLVSGGRGDTQYF. Here the CDR3 DNA reads TGTGCCAGCAGTTTAGTTTCGGGGGGCAGGGGAGATACGCAGTATTTT.

This clone was detected ten times or more. The chain employs TRBV9 and TRBJ2-7; maybe TRBD2 (6 bases). V was clipped by 0 bases and J by 6 bases, with 10 bases between them. This CDR3 spans 13 amino acids. Germline values: CDR1 SGDLS, CDR2 YYNGEE. CDR3 in DNA: TGTGCCAGCAGCGTAGGTCGGGGGAGCGAGCAGTACTTC. Protein product: CASSVGRGSEQYF.

The rearrangement joins TRBV7-9 to TRBJ1-1, with 9 bases that match TRBD1. In germline, CDR1 is SEHNR, CDR2 FQNEAQ (reference sequence). This CDR3 comprises 17 residues. After removal of 4 bases from V and 1 base from J, the junction contained 10 bases not matched to a gene. The CDR3 DNA sequence: TGTGCCAGCAGCTCTCGCGCAGGACAGGGGCCGAACACTGAAGCTTTCTTT. Translating gives CASSSRAGQGPNTEAFF.

This clone has ten or more counts. This sequence joins TRBV5-4 and TRBJ2-2, with D uncertain. Germline CDR1 and CDR2: SGHNT and YYREEE (reference sequence). With 0 bases removed from V and 0 bases from J, the gap between germline ends came to 6 bases. The CDR3 has 15 amino acids. CDR3 amino acids: CASSLERPNTGELFF. The CDR3 DNA reads TGTGCCAGCAGCTTGGAAAGGCCGAACACCGGGGAGCTGTTTTTT.

There are many counts of this clone. The rearrangement joins TRBV6-5 to TRBJ1-5; TRBD1 is a possible D gene (5 bases). The CDR3 has 12 amino acids. The V end lost 6 bases, the J end lost 2 bases, and 5 bases lay between the germline ends. CDR1 and CDR2 from the germline V gene are MNHEY and SVGAGI. CDR3 DNA: TGTGCCAGCAGACAGGGCAATCAGCCCCAGCATTTT. Translation: CASRQGNQPQHF.

This clone has more than one count but fewer than ten. The rearrangement uses TRBV5-1 and TRBJ1-1; D possibly corresponds to TRBD1 (5 bases). The germline V gene encodes CDR1 SGHRS and CDR2 YFSETQ. The CDR3 is 13 amino acids. Trimming took off 2 bases at V and 4 bases at J, with 9 bases between the two ends. The chain's CDR3 is CASSFRVGTEAFF. The CDR3 nucleotides read TGCGCCAGCAGCTTCAGGGTAGGCACTGAAGCTTTCTTT.

In its sample, this clone was seen many times. The rearrangement joins TRBV28 to TRBJ1-2, with 7 bases matching TRBD1. J lost 6 bases, V lost 7 bases, and 11 bases had no gene match. Germline V CDR1 and CDR2: MDHEN, SYDVKM. CDR3 size: 14 residues. Here the CDR3 DNA reads TGTGCCAGCACCCTCGACAGGGTTGGCGATGGCTACACCTTC. As protein: CASTLDRVGDGYTF.

Many counts were recorded for this clone. The rearrangement uses TRBV24-1 and TRBJ2-2; TRBD2 matches 10 bases. Per the germline V gene, CDR1 is KGHDR and CDR2 is SFDVKD. V shed 7 bases and J 11 bases; nucleotides not matched to a gene: 12. This CDR3 contains 15 residues. CDR3 sequence reads: CATRSLAGGSVELFF. Written as DNA, the CDR3 is TGTGCCACCAGGTCATTAGCGGGGGGCTCCGTTGAGCTGTTTTTT.

This clone was found a few times. The chain carries TRBV2 and TRBJ1-2; 9 bases agree with TRBD1. The CDR3 runs 13 residues. V was clipped by 5 bases and J by 7 bases; unmatched bases: 5. Per germline, CDR1 SNHLY and CDR2 FYNNEI. Here the CDR3 DNA reads TGTGCCAGCAGTCGGACAGGGGAGGGTGGCTACACCTTC. It encodes CASSRTGEGGYTF.

This clone was picked up many times. This chain joins TRBV19 and TRBJ2-5; possible D gene TRBD1, 6 bases. The CDR3 is 15 residues long. Trimming stripped 1 base from V and 1 base from J, with 10 bases between. Germline CDR1 reads LNHDA; CDR2 reads SQIVND (reference sequence). The CDR3 DNA reads TGTGCCAGTAGTATAGCCCAGGACAGCCAAGAGACCCAGTACTTC. This codes for CASSIAQDSQETQYF. Full variable domain (remainder filled in from reference TRBV19 and TRBJ2-5): DGGITQSPKYLFRKEGQNVTLSCEQNLNHDAMYWYRQDPGQGLRLIYYSQIVNDFQKGDIAEGYSVSREKKESFPLTVTSAQKNPTAFYLCASSIAQDSQETQYFGPGTRLLVL.